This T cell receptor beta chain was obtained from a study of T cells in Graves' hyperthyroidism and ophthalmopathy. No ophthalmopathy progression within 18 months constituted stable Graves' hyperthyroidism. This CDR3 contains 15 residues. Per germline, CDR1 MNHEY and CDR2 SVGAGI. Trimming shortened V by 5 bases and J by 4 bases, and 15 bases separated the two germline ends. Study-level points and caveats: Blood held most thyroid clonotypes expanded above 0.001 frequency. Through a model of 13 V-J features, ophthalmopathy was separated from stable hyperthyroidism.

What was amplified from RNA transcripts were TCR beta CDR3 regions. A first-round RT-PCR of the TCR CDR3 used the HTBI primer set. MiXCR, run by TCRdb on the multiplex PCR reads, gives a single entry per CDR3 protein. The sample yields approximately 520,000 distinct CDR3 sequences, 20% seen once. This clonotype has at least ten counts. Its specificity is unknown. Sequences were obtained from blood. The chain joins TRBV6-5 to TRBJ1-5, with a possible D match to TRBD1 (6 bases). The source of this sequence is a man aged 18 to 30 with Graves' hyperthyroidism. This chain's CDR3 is CASSKLAGANQPQHF. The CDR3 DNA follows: TGTGCCAGCAGTAAACTCGCGGGGGCGAATCAGCCCCAGCATTTT.